This T cell receptor (beta chain) appears in the sequencing data of a study of cytomegalovirus exposure and HLA in healthy donors. Study context: Previous work identified 90 million to 130 million unique TCR beta sequences from 150 million to 200 million T cells.

Vbeta (60) and Jbeta (13) primers were used in the PCR. The repertoire was sequenced with immunoSEQ multiplex PCR; TCRdb's copy has only in-frame clones and lacks some. The data hold approximately 200,000 clones, with 74% observed a single time. The origin of this receptor is a woman aged 25 to 39 in good health and CMV-seropositive. What was sequenced was PBMCs.

This CDR3 is CASSPPHRKNTEAFF. The CDR3 nucleotides are TGTGCCAGCTCACCACCGCACAGGAAGAACACTGAAGCTTTCTTT. This chain links TRBV18 with TRBJ1-1, with D possibly matching TRBD1 (5 bases). V was pared by 0 bases and J by 1 base, with 9 bases between. Germline V lookup: CDR1 KGHSH, CDR2 LQKENI. CDR3 length equals 15 residues.